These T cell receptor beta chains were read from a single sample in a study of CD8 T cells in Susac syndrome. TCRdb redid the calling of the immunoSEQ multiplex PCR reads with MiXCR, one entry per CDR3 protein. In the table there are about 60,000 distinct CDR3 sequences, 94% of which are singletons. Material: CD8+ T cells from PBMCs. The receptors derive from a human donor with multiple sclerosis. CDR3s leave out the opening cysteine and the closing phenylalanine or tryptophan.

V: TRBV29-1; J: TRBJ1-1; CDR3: SVERDGVNTEAF
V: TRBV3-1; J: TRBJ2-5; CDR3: ASSQGSLAQY
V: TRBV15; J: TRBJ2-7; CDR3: ATRAAGLAGSEQY
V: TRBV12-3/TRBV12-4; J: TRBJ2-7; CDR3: ASSPWGSSYEQY
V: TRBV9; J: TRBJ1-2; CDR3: ASSVDLGGYT
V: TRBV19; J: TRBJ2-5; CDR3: ASSSSFVETQY
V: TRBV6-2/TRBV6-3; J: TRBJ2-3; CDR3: ASSYSGTGVDTQY
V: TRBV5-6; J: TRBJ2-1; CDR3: ASSLDQGSTYNEQF
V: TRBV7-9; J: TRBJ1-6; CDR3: ASSAPQGDSPLH
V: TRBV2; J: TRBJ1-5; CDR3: ASSPTGRDQPQH
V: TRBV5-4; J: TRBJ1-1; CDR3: ASSLGKTEAF
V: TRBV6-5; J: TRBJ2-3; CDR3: ASSYRAGPSTDTQY
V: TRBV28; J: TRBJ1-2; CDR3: ASSSEVIPRGGYT
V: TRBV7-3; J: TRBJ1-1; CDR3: ASSLGTPMGAF
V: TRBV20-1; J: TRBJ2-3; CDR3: SAQAVWRETGSTDTQY
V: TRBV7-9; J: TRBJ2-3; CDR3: ASSLLLTDTQY
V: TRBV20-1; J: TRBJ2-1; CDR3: SARDRQGAYNEQF
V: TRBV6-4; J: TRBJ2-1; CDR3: ASSDSEGHTIDEQF
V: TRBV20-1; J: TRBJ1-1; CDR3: SARDLRLNTEAF
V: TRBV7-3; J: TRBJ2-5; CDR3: ASSLLWGETQY
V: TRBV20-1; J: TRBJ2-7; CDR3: SARGQADYEQY
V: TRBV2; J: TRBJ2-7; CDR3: ASSDGSGFEQY
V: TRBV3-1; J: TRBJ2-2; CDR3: ATRGNTGELF
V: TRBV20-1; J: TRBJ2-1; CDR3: SAKGTGDHEQF
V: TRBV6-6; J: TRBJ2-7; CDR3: ASTYGQGARYEQY
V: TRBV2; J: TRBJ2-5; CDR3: ASMAGVETQY
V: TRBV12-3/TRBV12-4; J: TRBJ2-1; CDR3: ASSSPLERVSYNEQF
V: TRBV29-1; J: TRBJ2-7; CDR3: SVEDGLSYEQY
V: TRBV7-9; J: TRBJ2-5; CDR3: ASGSETQY
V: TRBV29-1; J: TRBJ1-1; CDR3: SVGTNTEAF
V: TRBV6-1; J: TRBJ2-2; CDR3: ASSGGQTTGELF
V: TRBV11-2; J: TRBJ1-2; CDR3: ASSWDYAGTDSNYGYT
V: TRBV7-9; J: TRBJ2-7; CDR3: ASSLDGTGPYEQY
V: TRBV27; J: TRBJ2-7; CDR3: ASSLSRDTRTYEQY
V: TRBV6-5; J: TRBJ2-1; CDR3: ASSETGAYNEQF
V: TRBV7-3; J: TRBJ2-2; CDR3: ASMGGTGELF
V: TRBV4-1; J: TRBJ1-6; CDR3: ASSQIQGGNSPLH
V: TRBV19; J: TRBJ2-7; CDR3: ASSIALAYEQY
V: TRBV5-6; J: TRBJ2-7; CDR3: ASSLLGFSYEQY
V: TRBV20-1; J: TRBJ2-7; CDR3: SAAGQAETYEQY
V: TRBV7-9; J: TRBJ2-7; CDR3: ASFSDNSWVSY
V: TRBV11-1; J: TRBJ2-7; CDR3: ASSRTGNEQY
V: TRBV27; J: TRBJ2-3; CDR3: ASSLSPWGTDTQY
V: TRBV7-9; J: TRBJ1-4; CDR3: ASGGTERKLF
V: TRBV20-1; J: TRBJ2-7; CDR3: SARVDSRFTTSYEQY